A selection of T cell receptor beta chains follows, all from one sample in a study of patients and donors after allogeneic stem cell transplantation. TCRdb processed the RT-PCR reads anew with MiXCR; each CDR3 protein has one entry. The profile shows approximately 60,000 distinct CDR3 sequences, more than 10% of them singletons. Sequencing was done on a sample of blood, either unsorted or a sorted T cell fraction (not recorded which). These receptor sequences come from a human donor who was either an allogeneic HSCT recipient or a stem cell or donor lymphocyte infusion donor (not recorded which). It is not recorded whose cells these are; they may come from a transplant donor. Each CDR3 is given with its conserved first and last residue. D genes are given only for firm matches. Size values are once, few and many counts, or a class for expanded clones, and some rows have none.

>NA|TRBJ1-5|many|TRBV6-5
CASSRAQWQPQHF
TGTGCCAGCAGTAGGGCCCAGTGGCAGCCCCAGCATTTT
>NA|TRBJ1-2|medium-sized|TRBV7-8
CASSLVSGVGGPNYGYTF
TGTGCCAGCAGCTTAGTTTCCGGTGTAGGCGGACCTAACTATGGCTACACCTTC
>TRBD2|TRBJ2-7|NA|TRBV5-1
CASSFPGRSYEQYF
TGCGCCAGCAGCTTTCCCGGGAGGTCCTACGAGCAGTACTTC
>NA|TRBJ2-1|few|TRBV5-1
CASSFRQRYNEQFF
TGCGCCAGCAGCTTCAGACAGCGCTACAATGAGCAGTTCTTC
>TRBD2|TRBJ2-1|NA|TRBV29-1
CSVEKTSGVLYGNEQFF
TGCAGCGTTGAAAAGACTAGCGGAGTTCTATATGGGAATGAGCAGTTCTTC
>TRBD1|TRBJ2-1|few|TRBV6-4
CASSDAGQGAKNEQFF
TGTGCCAGCAGTGACGCGGGACAGGGGGCGAAGAACGAGCAGTTCTTC
>NA|TRBJ2-1|NA|TRBV6-1
CASSESGLDHEQFF
TGTGCCAGCAGTGAGTCAGGGTTGGATCATGAGCAGTTCTTC
>TRBD1|TRBJ1-1|many|TRBV18
CASSPTGQGAFANTEAFF
TGTGCCAGCTCACCGACGGGACAGGGGGCGTTTGCGAACACTGAAGCTTTCTTT
>NA|TRBJ2-1|medium-sized|TRBV7-2
CASSPWSGGSYNEQFF
TGTGCCAGCAGCCCCTGGTCGGGTGGCTCCTACAATGAGCAGTTCTTC
>TRBD1|TRBJ2-3|few|TRBV10-3
CAISEPGTASTDTQYF
TGTGCCATCAGTGAACCCGGGACAGCTAGCACAGATACGCAGTATTTT
>NA|TRBJ2-1|few|TRBV18
CASSPKAPEQFF
TGTGCCAGCTCACCGAAGGCCCCTGAGCAGTTCTTC
>NA|TRBJ2-7|many|TRBV12-3/TRBV12-4
CASSFGEGYEQYF
TGTGCCAGCAGTTTTGGGGAAGGCTACGAGCAGTACTTC
>TRBD1|TRBJ1-1|many|TRBV5-1
CASSFGTANTEAFF
TGCGCCAGCAGCTTCGGGACAGCGAACACTGAAGCTTTCTTT
>TRBD2|TRBJ2-1|many|TRBV24-1
CATSDPGLAAFSYNEQFF
TGTGCCACCAGTGATCCGGGACTAGCGGCCTTCTCCTACAATGAGCAGTTCTTC
>NA|TRBJ1-6|many|TRBV5-1
CASSFSENSPLHF
TGCGCCAGCAGCTTTTCTGAGAATTCACCCCTCCACTTT
>NA|TRBJ2-7|NA|TRBV18
CASSPRGQVMDEQYF
TGTGCCAGCTCGCCCCGGGGGCAGGTCATGGACGAGCAGTACTTC
>TRBD1|TRBJ1-6|many|TRBV27
CASSLWDRAHSPLHF
TGTGCCAGCAGTTTATGGGACAGGGCCCATTCACCCCTCCACTTT
>NA|TRBJ1-1|many|TRBV5-6
CASSLVDMGLKNTEAFF
TGTGCCAGCAGCTTGGTGGACATGGGATTGAAGAACACTGAAGCTTTCTTT
>NA|TRBJ1-5|many|TRBV19
CASSIDRGISESYNQPQHF
TGTGCCAGTAGTATAGATCGAGGGATCAGCGAATCCTACAATCAGCCCCAGCATTTT
>TRBD2|TRBJ2-1|few|TRBV2
CASSTLAGWRYNEQFF
TGTGCCAGCAGTACCTTAGCGGGGTGGAGGTACAATGAGCAGTTCTTC
>TRBD1|TRBJ2-7|NA|TRBV18
CASSLDRGGEQYF
TGTGCCAGCTCACTTGACAGGGGTGGCGAGCAGTACTTC
>NA|TRBJ2-5|many|TRBV10-3
CAISEGMRETQYF
TGTGCCATCAGTGAGGGGATGAGGGAGACCCAGTACTTC
>NA|TRBJ1-5|few|TRBV4-1
CASSQELGQPQHF
TGCGCCAGCAGCCAAGAATTGGGTCAGCCCCAGCATTTT
>TRBD2|TRBJ2-1|NA|TRBV4-1
CASSQESGTSYNEQFF
TGCGCCAGCAGCCAAGAAAGCGGGACCTCCTACAATGAGCAGTTCTTC
>NA|TRBJ1-4|many|TRBV21-1
CASSKAGTGGRDEKLFF
TGTGCCAGCAGCAAAGCCGGCACAGGGGGGCGTGATGAAAAACTGTTTTTT
>NA|TRBJ1-1|NA|TRBV10-2
CASRPWGAVAFF
TGCGCCAGCAGACCGTGGGGGGCCGTAGCTTTCTTT
>TRBD1|TRBJ2-7|few|TRBV20-1
CSASPGQGNKEQYF
TGCAGTGCTAGTCCGGGACAGGGCAATAAGGAGCAGTACTTC
>NA|TRBJ2-3|NA|TRBV30
CAWSLGTQYF
TGTGCCTGGAGTCTGGGGACGCAGTATTTT
>TRBD1|TRBJ2-7|NA|TRBV5-1
CASSVGTGDPYEQYF
TGCGCCAGCAGCGTTGGGACAGGGGACCCCTACGAGCAGTACTTC
>NA|TRBJ1-4|NA|TRBV7-9
CATYPLGTNEKLFF
TGTGCCACTTACCCCCTAGGGACTAATGAAAAACTGTTTTTT
>NA|TRBJ2-2|NA|TRBV29-1
CSVRGTGLGGELFF
TGCAGCGTTCGAGGCACAGGGCTCGGCGGGGAGCTGTTTTTT
>NA|TRBJ1-4|many|TRBV12-3/TRBV12-4
CASSLWGETNEKLFF
TGTGCCAGCAGTTTGTGGGGGGAGACTAATGAAAAACTGTTTTTT
>NA|TRBJ2-3|many|TRBV28
CASSLMDTQYF
TGTGCCAGCAGTTTGATGGATACGCAGTATTTT
>TRBD2|TRBJ2-7|NA|TRBV6-2/TRBV6-3
CASAAGGWYEQYF
TGTGCCAGCGCGGCGGGAGGCTGGTACGAGCAGTACTTC
>NA|TRBJ2-7|few|TRBV6-6
CASTATTAYEQYF
TGTGCCAGCACAGCTACTACGGCCTACGAGCAGTACTTC
>NA|TRBJ2-1|NA|TRBV20-1
CSARGQWHEQFF
TGCAGTGCTAGGGGCCAGTGGCATGAGCAGTTCTTC
>NA|TRBJ1-6|NA|TRBV20-1
CSAKIDSDNSPLHF
TGCAGTGCAAAGATCGACAGCGATAATTCACCCCTCCACTTT
>TRBD1|TRBJ1-2|NA|TRBV7-9
CASSPWDRRRGGYTF
TGTGCCAGCAGCCCTTGGGACAGGCGGCGGGGTGGCTACACCTTC
>NA|TRBJ1-1|many|TRBV29-1
CSVESGGPRAFF
TGCAGCGTTGAATCTGGCGGACCACGGGCTTTCTTT
>TRBD2|TRBJ2-5|many|TRBV18
CASSQLAGAVETQYF
TGTGCCAGCTCACAGCTAGCGGGAGCGGTGGAGACCCAGTACTTC
>NA|TRBJ1-1|many|TRBV7-8
CASSLARAPTTMNTEAFF
TGTGCCAGCAGCTTAGCGCGGGCTCCGACAACCATGAACACTGAAGCTTTCTTT
>NA|TRBJ2-5|few|TRBV15
CATSRPGPGETQYF
TGTGCCACCAGCAGACCGGGACCTGGGGAGACCCAGTACTTC
>NA|TRBJ2-7|many|TRBV4-2
CASSQEGSGYEQYF
TGTGCCAGCAGCCAAGAAGGTAGCGGCTACGAGCAGTACTTC
>NA|TRBJ2-4|NA|TRBV20-1
CSLTRLAKNIQYF
TGCAGCCTAACAAGACTAGCCAAAAACATTCAGTACTTC
>NA|TRBJ1-1|many|TRBV6-6
CASSQGGTEAFF
TGTGCCAGCAGTCAGGGAGGCACTGAAGCTTTCTTT